This T cell receptor (beta chain) was identified during a study of shared clonotypes between healthy human individuals. This clone was counted between two and nine times. The antigen is unknown. This CDR3 region has 17 residues. The V gene's germline CDR1 is MDHEN and CDR2 SYDVKM. The V and J ends lost 5 bases and 1 base, in that order; junction bases with no gene match: 11. Points from the study as a whole: Among a few donors, roughly 5% of naive CD4 clonotypes were found in common.

Profiled with immunoSEQ multiplex PCR; TCRdb holds only in-frame clones, not every one. The sample shows approximately 100,000 clones, 67% of them seen only once. Specimen: memory CD8+ T cells sorted from blood. Subset here: CD45RO+ cells pooled with CCR7-negative TemRA cells. The receptor was derived from a man aged 30-40 years in good health. The chain employs TRBV28 and TRBJ2-7; TRBD2 aligns across 10 bases. Written as DNA, the CDR3 is TGTGCCAGCAGTGACTCTCTAGCGGGAGCTTCTTCCTACGAGCAGTACTTC. Residues: CASSDSLAGASSYEQYF.